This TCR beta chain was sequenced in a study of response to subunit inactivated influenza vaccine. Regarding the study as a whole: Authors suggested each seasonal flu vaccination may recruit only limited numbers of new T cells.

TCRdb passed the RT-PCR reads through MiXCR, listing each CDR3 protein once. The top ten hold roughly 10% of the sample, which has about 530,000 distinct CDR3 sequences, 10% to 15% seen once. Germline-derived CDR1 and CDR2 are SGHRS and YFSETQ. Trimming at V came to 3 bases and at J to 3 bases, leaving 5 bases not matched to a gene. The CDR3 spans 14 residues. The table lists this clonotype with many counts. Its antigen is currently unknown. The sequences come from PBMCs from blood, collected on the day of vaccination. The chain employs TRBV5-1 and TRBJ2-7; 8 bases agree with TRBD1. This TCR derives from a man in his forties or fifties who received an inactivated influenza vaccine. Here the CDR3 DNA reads TGCGCCAGCAGCTCAGGGACAGGTCGCTACGAGCAGTACTTC. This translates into CASSSGTGRYEQYF.